The clone carrying this TCR beta chain was observed many times. The antigen is not known. This sample was taken from a study of spatial heterogeneity in lung cancer. Overall study results and limits: The estimated TCR-seq coverage of tumor T cells amounted to 6% to 7% when looking at alpha chains and approximately 12% when looking at beta chains. Tumor mutation count correlated with how many alpha and beta TCRs expanded intratumorally.

TCRdb fed the 5' RACE reads into MiXCR, producing one record per CDR3 protein. The sample records some 12,000 distinct CDR3 sequences, 10% to 15% being singletons. Stated time point: sample taken at primary tumor resection. The cohort: 65 to 80 early-stage, untreated non-small cell lung cancer patients. The sequenced material consisted of unsorted whole RNA from tumor, nontumor lung or frozen PBMC. The CDR3 is 15 residues long. The germline V gene has CDR1 SGDLS and CDR2 YYNGEE. V shed 4 bases and J 4 bases; nucleotides not matched to a gene: 8. Sample: lung tumor tissue, taken at surgery. The sequence was obtained from a male donor with early-stage non-small cell lung cancer. The chain is built from TRBV9 and TRBJ2-3; 8 nucleotides line up with TRBD2. The CDR3 protein is CASSSSGRGADTQYF. CDR3 nucleotide sequence: TGTGCCAGCAGCTCTTCGGGGCGGGGGGCAGATACGCAGTATTTT.